The entry below gives a single TCR beta chain sequence along with its context. The CDR3 runs 15 residues. Looked up from germline, CDR1 is MDHEN and CDR2 is SYDVKM. Treatment meaning: randomized to nivolumab then ipilimumab (arm A) or the reverse (arm B). Repertoires were generated with immunoSEQ multiplex PCR, while TCRdb's copy carries only in-frame clones and drops some. Among tens of thousands of clones, around 75% were seen once, and the ten largest hold around 25%. The data derive from a study of sequential checkpoint blockade in melanoma. The V and J genes are TRBV28 and TRBJ2-5, with D possibly matching TRBD1 (6 bases). The DNA end favors TRBJ2-7, so the J call may be wrong. The material sequenced was CD8+ T cells sorted from blood (inferred from file names), taken from a patient given nivolumab and ipilimumab in sequence. The TCR was taken from a human donor with melanoma. CDR3 in amino acids: CASRIGTSKTYEQYF. The CDR3 DNA sequence: TGTGCCAGCAGGATCGGGACATCGAAAACCTACGAGCAGTACTTC.